The rows below give T cell receptor beta chains drawn from one sample of a study of identical twins. TCRdb re-analysed the 5' RACE reads in MiXCR, keeping a single row per CDR3 protein. The sample holds 500,000 to 550,000 distinct CDR3 sequences, 22% seen once. These same data were also listed under a study on T cells expressing NK-cell markers.

Sequenced input: CD4+ T cells sorted from blood. All receptors come from a woman aged 18-29 years in good health. Both conserved end residues are part of each CDR3. The D gene is left open where the match is weak. Size is stated for part of the rows, as once, few or many counts, or as a class when the clone is expanded.

few	TRBV2	TRBD2	TRBJ2-3	CASSGWASGWGDTQYF	TGTGCCAGCAGTGGTTGGGCTAGCGGATGGGGGGATACGCAGTATTTT
few	TRBV20-1	TRBD2	TRBJ2-7	CSARMLAGEMKQYF	TGCAGTGCTAGGATGTTAGCGGGAGAAATGAAGCAGTACTTC
-	TRBV20-1	TRBD2	TRBJ2-3	CSAIGASGRSDTQYF	TGCAGTGCTATTGGGGCTAGCGGGAGATCAGATACGCAGTATTTT
few	TRBV7-2	TRBD1	TRBJ1-1	CASSRQEGARAFF	TGTGCCAGCAGTCGCCAAGAGGGGGCGCGGGCTTTCTTT
-	TRBV5-6	-	TRBJ1-5	CASSLGPGPDQPQHF	TGTGCCAGCAGCTTGGGTCCGGGTCCAGATCAGCCCCAGCATTTT
few	TRBV12-3/TRBV12-4	-	TRBJ2-7	CASSLKLRGFYEQYF	TGTGCCAGCAGTTTGAAGCTTCGTGGCTTCTACGAGCAGTACTTC
-	TRBV2	-	TRBJ2-1	CASSEVANEQFF	TGTGCCAGCAGTGAAGTAGCGAATGAGCAGTTCTTC
-	TRBV7-3	-	TRBJ1-1	CASSLNHDRGEAFF	TGTGCCAGCAGCTTGAACCACGATCGGGGAGAAGCTTTCTTT
many	TRBV7-3	TRBD1	TRBJ2-5	CASSFGQGETQYF	TGCGCCAGCAGCTTCGGACAGGGAGAGACCCAGTACTTC
-	TRBV12-1	-	TRBJ2-6	CASTAGTGVVGGANVLTF	TGTGCCAGCACTGCGGGGACAGGGGTGGTTGGTGGGGCCAACGTCCTGACTTTC
few	TRBV4-2	TRBD1	TRBJ1-5	CASSQGGYRGNQPQHF	TGTGCCAGCAGCCAAGGCGGGTACAGGGGGAATCAGCCCCAGCATTTT
-	TRBV19	-	TRBJ2-7	CASSITAGFVYEQYF	TGTGCCAGTAGTATAACGGCAGGGTTTGTCTACGAGCAGTACTTC
-	TRBV7-9	TRBD2	TRBJ2-7	CASSPTGLANYEQYF	TGTGCCAGCAGCCCTACTGGACTAGCGAACTACGAGCAGTACTTC
-	TRBV5-1	TRBD2	TRBJ2-5	CASSPLAGDETQYF	TGCGCCAGCAGCCCACTAGCGGGGGATGAGACCCAGTACTTC
-	TRBV18	-	TRBJ1-1	CASSPSGAEAFF	TGTGCCAGCTCACCTTCAGGGGCAGAAGCTTTCTTT
-	TRBV10-2	-	TRBJ2-2	CASRQGFGNTGELFF	TGCGCCAGCAGACAGGGATTCGGTAACACCGGGGAGCTGTTTTTT
-	TRBV11-3	-	TRBJ2-1	CASSLGPISYNEQFF	TGTGCCAGCAGCTTGGGACCGATCTCCTACAATGAGCAGTTCTTC
once	TRBV6-1	-	TRBJ2-3	CASRPGRVQSQYF	TGTGCCAGCAGACCAGGCAGGGTCCAATCGCAGTATTTT
-	TRBV6-5	-	TRBJ1-1	CASQGRNTEAFF	TGTGCCAGCCAGGGGAGGAACACTGAAGCTTTCTTT
few	TRBV29-1	TRBD2	TRBJ2-7	CSVGLAGGPLREQYF	TGCAGCGTTGGGCTAGCGGGAGGGCCATTGCGCGAGCAGTACTTC
few	TRBV21-1	-	TRBJ2-7	CASSKGKASYEQYF	TGTGCCAGCAGCAAAGGGAAGGCCTCCTACGAGCAGTACTTC
many	TRBV7-9	-	TRBJ1-1	CASSRRGTRTEAFF	TGTGCCAGCAGCCGCAGGGGCACCCGGACTGAAGCTTTCTTT
few	TRBV5-1	-	TRBJ2-7	CASSLYDTGTYEQYF	TGCGCCAGCAGCCTTTATGACACGGGGACCTACGAGCAGTACTTC
few	TRBV20-1	TRBD1	TRBJ2-4	CSARDQGTGSRNIQYF	TGCAGTGCTAGAGATCAGGGGACAGGGTCTAGAAACATTCAGTACTTC
few	TRBV12-3/TRBV12-4	TRBD2	TRBJ2-3	CASSHIIGLAGADTQYF	TGTGCCAGCAGTCATATAATTGGACTAGCGGGAGCAGATACGCAGTATTTT
few	TRBV2	TRBD1	TRBJ2-7	CASSGTGEYEQYF	TGTGCCTCCTCCGGGACAGGGGAGTACGAGCAGTACTTC
few	TRBV7-2	-	TRBJ2-7	CASSLGGGPYSYEQYF	TGTGCCAGCAGCTTAGGGGGCGGTCCCTACTCCTACGAGCAGTACTTC
-	TRBV15	-	TRBJ1-1	CATSREQNTEAFF	TGTGCCACCAGCAGGGAGCAGAACACTGAAGCTTTCTTT
few	TRBV20-1	-	TRBJ2-5	CSHVSQETQYF	TGCAGTCATGTATCTCAAGAGACCCAGTACTTC
-	TRBV7-2	TRBD2	TRBJ2-7	CASSLFGGLTSGRRNF	TGTGCCAGCAGCTTATTCGGGGGCTTAACTAGCGGGAGAAGGAACTTC
-	TRBV5-1	-	TRBJ1-1	CASSLFANTEAFF	TGCGCCAGCAGCTTGTTCGCGAACACTGAAGCTTTCTTT
-	TRBV6-4	TRBD1	TRBJ1-1	CASSDREGFPTEAFF	TGTGCCAGCTCTGACAGGGAAGGTTTCCCCACTGAAGCTTTCTTT
-	TRBV14	-	TRBJ2-3	CASSVRGASTDTQYF	TGTGCCAGCAGCGTTCGGGGGGCTAGCACAGATACGCAGTATTTT
-	TRBV4-1	-	TRBJ1-1	CASSQEPPGVTEAFF	TGCGCCAGCAGCCAAGAACCCCCGGGCGTGACTGAAGCTTTCTTT
-	TRBV12-5	-	TRBJ2-1	CASGRRRDEQFF	TGTGCTAGTGGCCGCCGGCGAGATGAGCAGTTCTTC
-	TRBV7-2	TRBD2	TRBJ2-3	CASSLGTSGPLNTQYF	TGTGCCAGCAGCTTAGGTACTAGCGGCCCACTCAATACGCAGTATTTT
-	TRBV30	TRBD2	TRBJ2-7	CAWRIEEAGGRYEQYF	TGTGCCTGGAGAATAGAAGAGGCGGGAGGGAGGTACGAGCAGTACTTC
few	TRBV10-3	TRBD2	TRBJ2-6	CAIGREVSGANVLTF	TGTGCCATCGGGAGGGAGGTCAGCGGGGCCAACGTCCTGACTTTC
-	TRBV5-1	TRBD2	TRBJ2-3	CASSFLPSGSADTQYF	TGCGCCAGCAGCTTCCTCCCTAGCGGGAGTGCAGATACGCAGTATTTT
few	TRBV10-3	-	TRBJ1-5	CAISESRAEQPQHF	TGTGCCATCAGTGAGTCTAGGGCTGAGCAGCCCCAGCATTTT
-	TRBV20-1	-	TRBJ1-4	CFARDLGLGNEKLFF	TGCTTTGCTAGAGATTTAGGACTGGGTAATGAAAAACTGTTTTTT
-	TRBV24-1	-	TRBJ2-1	CATAGSGEQFF	TGTGCCACCGCAGGGTCGGGTGAGCAGTTCTTC
-	TRBV6-5	-	TRBJ1-2	CASSYAGGSNYGYTF	TGTGCCAGCAGTTACGCGGGGGGGTCTAACTATGGCTACACCTTC
-	TRBV5-1	-	TRBJ1-5	CASSLMPDQPQHF	TGCGCCAGCAGCTTGATGCCCGATCAGCCCCAGCATTTT
-	TRBV18	TRBD1	TRBJ2-7	CASSRGQGYSYEQYF	TGTGCCAGCTCGCGGGGACAGGGTTATTCCTACGAGCAGTACTTC